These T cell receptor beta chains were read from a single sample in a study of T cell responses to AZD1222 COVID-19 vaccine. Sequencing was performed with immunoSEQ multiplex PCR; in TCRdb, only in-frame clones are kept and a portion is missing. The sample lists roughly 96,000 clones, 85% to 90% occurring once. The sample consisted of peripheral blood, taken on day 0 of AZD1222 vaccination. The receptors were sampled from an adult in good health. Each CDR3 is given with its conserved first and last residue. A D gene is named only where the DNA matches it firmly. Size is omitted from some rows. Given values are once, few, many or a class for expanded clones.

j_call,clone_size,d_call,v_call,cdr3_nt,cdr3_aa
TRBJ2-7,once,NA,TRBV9,TGTGCCAGCAGCGCCCTAGGGGGACTCCCCTATTACGAGCAGTACTTC,CASSALGGLPYYEQYF
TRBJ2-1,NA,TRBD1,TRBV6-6,TGTGCCAGCAGAGGACAGGGGGCTGTTGATGAGCAGTTCTTC,CASRGQGAVDEQFF
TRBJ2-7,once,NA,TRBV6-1,TGTGCCAGCAGTGACGGGGCAGGCGGGTCCTACGAGCAGTACTTC,CASSDGAGGSYEQYF
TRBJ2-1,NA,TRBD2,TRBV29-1,TGCAGCGGACGACTAGCGGGATACAATGAGCAGTTCTTC,CSGRLAGYNEQFF
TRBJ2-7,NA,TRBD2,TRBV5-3,TGTGCCAGAAGCTTGGGGAATCTCCCGGGACTAGCGTTAAGGTCCTACGAGCAGTACTTC,CARSLGNLPGLALRSYEQYF
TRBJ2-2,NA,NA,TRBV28,TGTGCCAGCAGTTTACCGAAGGATGGGACCGGGGAGCTGTTTTTT,CASSLPKDGTGELFF
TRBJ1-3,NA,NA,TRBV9,TGTGCCAGCAGCGTAGCTGGGACCGCATGGAACACCATATATTTT,CASSVAGTAWNTIYF
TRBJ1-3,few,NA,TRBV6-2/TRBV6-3,TGTGCCAGCAGTCGATATGTTGGTGGAAACACCATATATTTT,CASSRYVGGNTIYF
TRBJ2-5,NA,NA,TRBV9,TGTGCCAGCAGCGGGGCCCAAGAGACCCAGTACTTC,CASSGAQETQYF
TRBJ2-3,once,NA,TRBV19,TGTGCCAGTAGTATAACAGCGCAGGTCACAGATACGCAGTATTTT,CASSITAQVTDTQYF
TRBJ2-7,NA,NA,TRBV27,TGTGCCAGCAGCTTTTTCCAGGGGGGGAGTTACGAGCAGTACTTC,CASSFFQGGSYEQYF
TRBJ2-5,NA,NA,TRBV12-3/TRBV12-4,TGTGCCAGCAGATTTCGGGAGACCCAGTACTTC,CASRFRETQYF
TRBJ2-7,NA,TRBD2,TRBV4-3,TGCGCCAGCAGCCAAGTGAACAGCGGGAGTTACGAGCAGTACTTC,CASSQVNSGSYEQYF
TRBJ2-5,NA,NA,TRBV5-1,TGCGCCAGCAGCTTGGCGGGAGAGACCCAGTACTTC,CASSLAGETQYF